These T cell receptor beta chains were read from a single sample in a study of metastatic and nonmetastatic thyroid tumors. TCRdb re-called the PCR reads via MiXCR. The sample has 50,000 or so clones; about 15% are singletons. Sequenced: blood. The receptors derive from a female donor with papillary thyroid cancer or a benign thyroid nodule (not recorded which). Some clones in this sample may be carry-over from other donors' samples. CDR3s include the opening cysteine and the closing phenylalanine or tryptophan. A D gene is named only where the DNA matches it firmly. Only part of the rows carry a size: once, few, many, or a class if the clone is expanded.

CDR3 protein: CASSLARPLPTGLGSYEQYF
CDR3 DNA: TGTGCCAGCAGCCTAGCTCGTCCCCTGCCGACAGGTTTGGGCTCCTACGAGCAGTACTTC
D gene: .
CDR3 length: 20
clone size: few
J gene: TRBJ2-7
V gene: TRBV11-1

CDR3 protein: CASGLGETQYF
CDR3 DNA: TGTGCCAGCGGATTGGGGGAGACCCAGTACTTC
D gene: .
CDR3 length: 11
clone size: many
J gene: TRBJ2-5
V gene: TRBV28

CDR3 protein: CASSVASGLSYEQYF
CDR3 DNA: TGTGCCAGCAGCGTAGCTAGCGGGCTTTCCTACGAGCAGTACTTC
D gene: TRBD2
CDR3 length: 15
clone size: many
J gene: TRBJ2-7
V gene: TRBV9

CDR3 protein: CASSDQGSYGYTF
CDR3 DNA: TGTGCCAGCAGTGATCAGGGAAGCTATGGCTACACCTTC
D gene: .
CDR3 length: 13
clone size: many
J gene: TRBJ1-2
V gene: TRBV2

CDR3 protein: CASSWGAGEPQHF
CDR3 DNA: TGTGCCAGCAGTTGGGGGGCAGGGGAGCCCCAGCATTTT
D gene: .
CDR3 length: 13
clone size: many
J gene: TRBJ1-5
V gene: TRBV27

CDR3 protein: CASRLTGYDYGYTF
CDR3 DNA: TGTGCCAGCAGATTAACAGGGTACGACTATGGCTACACCTTC
D gene: .
CDR3 length: 14
clone size: many
J gene: TRBJ1-2
V gene: TRBV28

CDR3 protein: CASSSRRPDTQYF
CDR3 DNA: TGTGCCAGCAGCTCAAGACGCCCCGATACGCAGTATTTT
D gene: .
CDR3 length: 13
clone size: many
J gene: TRBJ2-3
V gene: TRBV12-3/TRBV12-4

CDR3 protein: CASSPPNNRYYGYTF
CDR3 DNA: TGTGCCAGCAGCCCGCCAAACAACAGATACTATGGCTACACCTTC
D gene: .
CDR3 length: 15
clone size: many
J gene: TRBJ1-2
V gene: TRBV28

CDR3 protein: CARTGAATYNEQFF
CDR3 DNA: TGTGCCCGGACAGGGGCGGCCACATACAATGAGCAGTTCTTC
D gene: TRBD1
CDR3 length: 14
clone size: .
J gene: TRBJ2-1
V gene: TRBV30

CDR3 protein: CAISLGGWRAFF
CDR3 DNA: TGTGCCATCAGTTTAGGAGGGTGGAGAGCTTTCTTT
D gene: .
CDR3 length: 12
clone size: few
J gene: TRBJ1-1
V gene: TRBV10-3

CDR3 protein: CASLMGVSSSYEQYF
CDR3 DNA: TGTGCCAGCCTCATGGGCGTCAGTAGCTCCTACGAGCAGTACTTC
D gene: .
CDR3 length: 15
clone size: few
J gene: TRBJ2-7
V gene: TRBV6-1

CDR3 protein: CASGLPTGYSNQPQHF
CDR3 DNA: TGTGCTAGTGGTTTGCCGACAGGATATAGCAATCAGCCCCAGCATTTT
D gene: .
CDR3 length: 16
clone size: many
J gene: TRBJ1-5
V gene: TRBV12-5

CDR3 protein: CASSQDPGRAVEAFF
CDR3 DNA: TGTGCCAGCAGCCAAGATCCCGGCAGGGCGGTTGAAGCTTTCTTT
D gene: .
CDR3 length: 15
clone size: .
J gene: TRBJ1-1
V gene: TRBV3-1

CDR3 protein: CASSTSCDGGSYTF
CDR3 DNA: TGTGCCAGCAGTACCTCCTGTGATGGGGGTAGCTACACCTTC
D gene: .
CDR3 length: 14
clone size: .
J gene: TRBJ1-2
V gene: TRBV6-1

CDR3 protein: CSASGIEGHEQYF
CDR3 DNA: TGCAGTGCCTCCGGAATAGAGGGCCACGAGCAGTACTTC
D gene: .
CDR3 length: 13
clone size: .
J gene: TRBJ2-7
V gene: TRBV20-1

CDR3 protein: CATSVQGGLGPNVLTF
CDR3 DNA: TGTGCCACCAGTGTACAGGGAGGCCTTGGGCCCAACGTCCTGACTTTC
D gene: .
CDR3 length: 16
clone size: few
J gene: TRBJ2-6
V gene: TRBV24-1

CDR3 protein: CAISEGQVNTGELFF
CDR3 DNA: TGTGCCATCAGCGAAGGACAGGTGAACACCGGGGAGCTGTTTTTT
D gene: TRBD1
CDR3 length: 15
clone size: few
J gene: TRBJ2-2
V gene: TRBV12-3/TRBV12-4

CDR3 protein: CASRSGGQGAFGANVLTF
CDR3 DNA: TGTGCCAGCAGATCGGGGGGACAGGGGGCGTTTGGGGCCAACGTCCTGACTTTC
D gene: TRBD1
CDR3 length: 18
clone size: many
J gene: TRBJ2-6
V gene: TRBV6-5

CDR3 protein: CASGVGNEKLFF
CDR3 DNA: TGTGCCAGCGGGGTTGGGAATGAAAAACTGTTTTTT
D gene: .
CDR3 length: 12
clone size: many
J gene: TRBJ1-4
V gene: TRBV27

CDR3 protein: CASSLGSLAGVGNGELFF
CDR3 DNA: TGTGCCAGCAGCTTGGGCTCCCTAGCGGGAGTAGGAAACGGGGAGCTGTTTTTT
D gene: TRBD2
CDR3 length: 18
clone size: many
J gene: TRBJ2-2
V gene: TRBV5-4

CDR3 protein: CASSVGTANQPQHF
CDR3 DNA: TGTGCCAGCAGCGTAGGAACAGCGAATCAGCCCCAGCATTTT
D gene: .
CDR3 length: 14
clone size: .
J gene: TRBJ1-5
V gene: TRBV9

CDR3 protein: CAIIEPSNEQYF
CDR3 DNA: TGTGCCATCATTGAACCCAGCAACGAGCAGTACTTC
D gene: .
CDR3 length: 12
clone size: few
J gene: TRBJ2-7
V gene: TRBV6-1

CDR3 protein: CASSRSGRPEAFF
CDR3 DNA: TGTGCCAGCAGCCGCAGTGGACGTCCTGAAGCTTTCTTT
D gene: .
CDR3 length: 13
clone size: many
J gene: TRBJ1-1
V gene: TRBV28

CDR3 protein: CASSPQFKPYEQYF
CDR3 DNA: TGTGCCAGCAGCCCTCAATTCAAACCCTACGAGCAGTACTTC
D gene: .
CDR3 length: 14
clone size: many
J gene: TRBJ2-7
V gene: TRBV7-9

CDR3 protein: CASKPGQGADEQFF
CDR3 DNA: TGTGCCAGCAAACCGGGACAGGGGGCCGATGAGCAGTTCTTC
D gene: TRBD1
CDR3 length: 14
clone size: many
J gene: TRBJ2-1
V gene: TRBV12-3/TRBV12-4

CDR3 protein: CASSYSRNTEAFF
CDR3 DNA: TGTGCCAGCAGTTACAGCCGGAACACTGAAGCTTTCTTT
D gene: .
CDR3 length: 13
clone size: many
J gene: TRBJ1-1
V gene: TRBV6-6

CDR3 protein: CASSRVQGLVNGQFF
CDR3 DNA: TGTGCCAGCAGTCGCGTACAGGGACTCGTCAATGGGCAGTTCTTC
D gene: .
CDR3 length: 15
clone size: .
J gene: TRBJ2-1
V gene: TRBV28

CDR3 protein: CAWSRGRSKGELFF
CDR3 DNA: TGTGCCTGGAGCAGGGGCAGGAGTAAAGGGGAGCTGTTTTTT
D gene: .
CDR3 length: 14
clone size: .
J gene: TRBJ2-2
V gene: TRBV30

CDR3 protein: CASSLRQGTHNEQFF
CDR3 DNA: TGTGCCAGCAGCTTAAGACAGGGAACCCACAATGAGCAGTTCTTC
D gene: TRBD1
CDR3 length: 15
clone size: .
J gene: TRBJ2-1
V gene: TRBV7-3

CDR3 protein: CAWSWGEWGVRDTQYF
CDR3 DNA: TGTGCCTGGAGCTGGGGGGAGTGGGGGGTTCGAGATACGCAGTATTTT
D gene: .
CDR3 length: 16
clone size: many
J gene: TRBJ2-3
V gene: TRBV30

CDR3 protein: CASSTTGRGREETQYF
CDR3 DNA: TGTGCCAGCAGCACCACCGGGCGGGGTAGGGAGGAGACCCAGTACTTC
D gene: .
CDR3 length: 16
clone size: many
J gene: TRBJ2-5
V gene: TRBV13

CDR3 protein: CASSLPDRVGEQYF
CDR3 DNA: TGTGCCAGCAGCTTACCCGACAGGGTGGGTGAGCAGTACTTC
D gene: TRBD1
CDR3 length: 14
clone size: .
J gene: TRBJ2-7
V gene: TRBV11-2

CDR3 protein: CASSSPARVGPGRYTF
CDR3 DNA: TGTGCCAGCAGTTCCCCCGCCCGGGTGGGCCCGGGTCGCTACACCTTC
D gene: .
CDR3 length: 16
clone size: .
J gene: TRBJ1-2
V gene: TRBV27

CDR3 protein: CASSYTIESGSNDQFF
CDR3 DNA: TGTGCCAGCAGTTACACCATCGAGTCTGGGTCCAATGATCAGTTCTTC
D gene: .
CDR3 length: 16
clone size: few
J gene: TRBJ2-1
V gene: TRBV6-2/TRBV6-3

CDR3 protein: CASSFQEAYEQYF
CDR3 DNA: TGTGCCAGCAGCTTTCAAGAAGCCTACGAGCAGTACTTC
D gene: .
CDR3 length: 13
clone size: .
J gene: TRBJ2-7
V gene: TRBV6-1

CDR3 protein: CAWKGLAGGEQYF
CDR3 DNA: TGTGCCTGGAAGGGACTAGCGGGAGGCGAGCAGTACTTC
D gene: TRBD2
CDR3 length: 13
clone size: .
J gene: TRBJ2-7
V gene: TRBV30

CDR3 protein: CASSLHEVGELFF
CDR3 DNA: TGTGCCAGCAGCCTACATGAGGTCGGGGAGCTGTTTTTT
D gene: .
CDR3 length: 13
clone size: many
J gene: TRBJ2-2
V gene: TRBV11-1

CDR3 protein: CASSLGTANQPQHF
CDR3 DNA: TGTGCCAGCAGTTTAGGGACAGCAAATCAGCCCCAGCATTTT
D gene: TRBD1
CDR3 length: 14
clone size: many
J gene: TRBJ1-5
V gene: TRBV28

CDR3 protein: CASTNGFSGANVLTF
CDR3 DNA: TGTGCCAGTACGAACGGCTTCTCTGGGGCCAACGTCCTGACTTTC
D gene: .
CDR3 length: 15
clone size: .
J gene: TRBJ2-6
V gene: TRBV19

CDR3 protein: CASSLLYEQYF
CDR3 DNA: TGTGCCAGCAGCCTTCTCTACGAGCAGTACTTC
D gene: .
CDR3 length: 11
clone size: few
J gene: TRBJ2-7
V gene: TRBV7-9

CDR3 protein: CASSIKGTANEQFF
CDR3 DNA: TGCGCCAGCAGTATTAAGGGAACGGCAAATGAGCAGTTCTTC
D gene: .
CDR3 length: 14
clone size: many
J gene: TRBJ2-1
V gene: TRBV5-1

CDR3 protein: CASSKTSAEQYF
CDR3 DNA: TGTGCCAGCAGTAAGACTAGTGCTGAGCAGTACTTC
D gene: .
CDR3 length: 12
clone size: medium-sized
J gene: TRBJ2-7
V gene: TRBV6-1

CDR3 protein: CASSTTGARDQPQHF
CDR3 DNA: TGTGCCAGTAGTACAACCGGGGCAAGGGATCAGCCCCAGCATTTT
D gene: .
CDR3 length: 15
clone size: few
J gene: TRBJ1-5
V gene: TRBV19

CDR3 protein: CSVEVRGIYTGELFF
CDR3 DNA: TGCAGCGTTGAGGTCAGGGGCATTTACACCGGGGAGCTGTTTTTT
D gene: .
CDR3 length: 15
clone size: many
J gene: TRBJ2-2
V gene: TRBV29-1

CDR3 protein: CASSLPGSGGSSYEQYF
CDR3 DNA: TGTGCCAGCAGCTTACCCGGGTCCGGCGGGTCTTCCTACGAGCAGTACTTC
D gene: .
CDR3 length: 17
clone size: many
J gene: TRBJ2-7
V gene: TRBV7-9

CDR3 protein: CASSLLPGLAGGDNEQFF
CDR3 DNA: TGTGCCAGCAGCTTACTTCCGGGACTAGCGGGAGGAGACAATGAGCAGTTCTTC
D gene: TRBD2
CDR3 length: 18
clone size: few
J gene: TRBJ2-1
V gene: TRBV11-1

CDR3 protein: CASSAGTGKGTEAFF
CDR3 DNA: TGTGCCAGCAGCGCCGGGACAGGGAAGGGCACTGAAGCTTTCTTT
D gene: TRBD1
CDR3 length: 15
clone size: many
J gene: TRBJ1-1
V gene: TRBV9

CDR3 protein: CASSLGTDEKLFF
CDR3 DNA: TGTGCCAGCAGCCTCGGGACGGATGAAAAACTGTTTTTT
D gene: .
CDR3 length: 13
clone size: many
J gene: TRBJ1-4
V gene: TRBV7-9

CDR3 protein: CAILTGGSNQPQHF
CDR3 DNA: TGTGCCATATTAACAGGGGGCAGCAATCAGCCCCAGCATTTT
D gene: TRBD1
CDR3 length: 14
clone size: many
J gene: TRBJ1-5
V gene: TRBV24-1